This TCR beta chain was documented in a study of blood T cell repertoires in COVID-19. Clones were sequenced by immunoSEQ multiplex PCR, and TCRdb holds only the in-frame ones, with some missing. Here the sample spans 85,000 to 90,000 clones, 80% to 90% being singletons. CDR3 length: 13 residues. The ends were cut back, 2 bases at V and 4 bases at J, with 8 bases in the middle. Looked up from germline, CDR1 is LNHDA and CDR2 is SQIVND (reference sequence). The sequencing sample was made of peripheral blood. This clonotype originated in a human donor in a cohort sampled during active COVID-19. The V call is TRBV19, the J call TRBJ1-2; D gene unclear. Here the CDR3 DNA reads TGTGCCAGTAGTATACCTAGCGGCTATGGCTACACCTTC. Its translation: CASSIPSGYGYTF.